Here is one T cell receptor beta chain with its context. V lost 7 bases and J lost 3; bases outside the gene matches: 7. CDR1 is GTSNPN, CDR2 SVGIG, per germline (reference sequence). The CDR3 runs to 14 residues. The sample belongs to a study of blood T cell repertoires in COVID-19. Across the whole study: COVID-19 samples, acute and convalescent, were from the United States, Italy and Spain.

Data came from immunoSEQ multiplex PCR; TCRdb stores just in-frame clones and leaves some out. The sample has around 200,000 clones, roughly four fifths seen once. This sequence was found in a human donor in a cohort sampled during active COVID-19. The chain employs TRBV30 and TRBJ2-1; 9 bases are shared with TRBD1. What was sequenced was peripheral blood. CDR3 sequence (DNA): TGTGCCTCCTCCGGGACAGGGTTCTACAATGAGCAGTTCTTC. Residues: CASSGTGFYNEQFF. The whole variable domain, remainder taken from reference TRBV30 and TRBJ2-1, is SQTIHQWPATLVQPVGSPLSLECTVEGTSNPNLYWYRQAAGRGLQLLFYSVGIGQISSEVPQNLSASRPQDRQFILSSKKLLLSDSGFYLCASSGTGFYNEQFFGPGTRLTVL.